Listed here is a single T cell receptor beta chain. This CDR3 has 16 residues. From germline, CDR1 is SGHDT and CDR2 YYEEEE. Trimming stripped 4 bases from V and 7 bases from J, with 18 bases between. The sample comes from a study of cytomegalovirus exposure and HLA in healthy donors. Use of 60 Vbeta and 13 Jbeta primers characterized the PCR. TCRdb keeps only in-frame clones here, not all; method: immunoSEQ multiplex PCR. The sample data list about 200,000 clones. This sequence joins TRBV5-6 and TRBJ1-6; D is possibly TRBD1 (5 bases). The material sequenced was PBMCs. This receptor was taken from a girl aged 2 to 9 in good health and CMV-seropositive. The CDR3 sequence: CASSGPGWDWNSPLHF. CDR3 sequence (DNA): TGTGCCAGCAGCGGCCCCGGATGGGACTGGAATTCACCCCTCCACTTT.